Here is one TCR beta chain with its context. Original handling: Amplifying reference gene primers gave estimates of nucleated cell counts. Sequencing used immunoSEQ multiplex PCR; TCRdb keeps in-frame clones, though not all of them. V and J calls and clone size follow that table, whereas D and trimming were derived from the DNA. The sample shows roughly 230,000 clones, 70% to 90% of them seen only once. This entry comes from a study of blood T cell repertoires in COVID-19. Overall study context: Sites across the United States, Italy and Spain contributed samples from acute and convalescent COVID-19. T cells, B-cell-depleted T cells, or PBMCs provided the cDNA or gDNA that served as material.

CDR3 length: 15 amino acids. Looked up from germline, CDR1 is SGHNT and CDR2 is YENEEA. V lost 5 bases, J lost 8 bases, and 6 bases stayed unmatched. This receptor was taken from a man in his forties with acute or convalescent COVID-19. Sequenced: peripheral blood. This chain uses TRBV11-3 with TRBJ2-1; TRBD2 aligns across 13 bases. CDR3 loop: CASSLGTSGEYEQFF. Written as DNA, the CDR3 is TGTGCCAGCAGCCTGGGGACTAGCGGGGAGTATGAGCAGTTCTTC.